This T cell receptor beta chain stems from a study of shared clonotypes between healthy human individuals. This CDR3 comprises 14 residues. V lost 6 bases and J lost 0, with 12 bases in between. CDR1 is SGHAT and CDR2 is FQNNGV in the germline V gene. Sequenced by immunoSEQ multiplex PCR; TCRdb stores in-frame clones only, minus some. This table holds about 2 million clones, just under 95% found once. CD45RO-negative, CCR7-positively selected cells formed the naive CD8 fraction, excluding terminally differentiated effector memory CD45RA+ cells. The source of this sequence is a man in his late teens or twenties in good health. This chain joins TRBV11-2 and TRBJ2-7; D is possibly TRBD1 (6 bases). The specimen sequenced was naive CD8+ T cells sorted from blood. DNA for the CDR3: TGTGCCAGCAGTCCAGGGGCTATCTCCTACGAGCAGTACTTC. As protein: CASSPGAISYEQYF.